These 32 T cell receptor beta chains were sequenced from one sample in a study of blood T cell repertoires in COVID-19. Produced via immunoSEQ multiplex PCR; TCRdb's table is partial and in-frame only. The repertoire consists of about 250,000 clones, with approximately 90% occurring once and the leading ten covering less than 2.5%. Sequencing used PBMCs or T cells enriched from blood (not recorded which). All receptors derive from a woman between 18 and 29 years old who had recovered from COVID-19.

V gene TRBV19 combines with J gene TRBJ2-3; 7 bases line up with TRBD1. CDR1 is LNHDA and CDR2 is SQIVND in the germline V gene (reference sequence). V shed 5 bases and J 2 bases; nucleotides not matched to a gene: 7. CDR3 length equals 15 residues. CDR3 nucleotides: TGTGCCAGTAGTCTCCGGGACAGCCTCACAGATACGCAGTATTTT. Protein: CASSLRDSLTDTQYF. Together with reference TRBV19 and TRBJ2-3, the CDR3 gives the full variable domain: DGGITQSPKYLFRKEGQNVTLSCEQNLNHDAMYWYRQDPGQGLRLIYYSQIVNDFQKGDIAEGYSVSREKKESFPLTVTSAQKNPTAFYLCASSLRDSLTDTQYFGPGTRLTVL.

This clone was recorded only once. The gene calls are TRBV23-1 and TRBJ1-6; 7 positions match TRBD1. TRBV23-1 is treated as an ORF (open reading frame) with a function not yet certain. The J segment lost 10 bases and the V segment lost 7 bases, leaving 13 bases of the junction unmatched. This CDR3 has 15 amino acids. The CDR3 is CASTATGVAGSPLHF. The CDR3, as DNA: TGCGCCAGCACCGCTACAGGGGTTGCTGGATCACCCCTCCACTTT.

The V call is TRBV28, the J call TRBJ1-3, with D perhaps matching TRBD1 (5 bases). From germline, CDR1 is MDHEN and CDR2 SYDVKM. Trimming removed 2 bases at V and 3 bases at J, with 11 bases between. The CDR3 is 15 amino acids. The DNA of the CDR3 is TGTGCCAGCAGTTTACTCAGGGAGGGTGGAAACACCATATATTTT. Amino acid sequence: CASSLLREGGNTIYF.

CDR3 sequence: CASSLRSFAEAFF. In nucleotides, the CDR3 is TGTGCCAGCAGTTTACGGTCATTCGCTGAAGCTTTCTTT. The gene calls are TRBV28 and TRBJ1-1; D ambiguous. CDR1 and CDR2 from the germline V gene are MDHEN and SYDVKM. Deletions cut 2 bases from V and 6 bases from J, with 10 bases between. The CDR3 sequence is 13 residues long.

The chain links TRBV7-8 to TRBJ1-1; TRBD1 aligns across 7 bases. From germline, CDR1 is SGHVS and CDR2 FQNEAQ. The CDR3 has 14 residues. Losses at the gene ends were 3 bases for V and 7 bases for J; bases not matched to a gene: 8. CDR3 residues: CASSLRGRKLEAFF. The CDR3 DNA reads as TGTGCCAGCAGCTTGAGGGGGCGCAAACTTGAAGCTTTCTTT.

This chain connects TRBV6-6 to TRBJ2-5, with a possible D match to TRBD1 (8 bases). The V gene's germline CDR1 is MNHNY and CDR2 SVGAGI (reference sequence). The length of the CDR3 is 17 residues. V dropped 6 bases and J dropped 0 bases, with 20 bases sitting between them. The CDR3 here is CASSRGTTGGYQETQYF. The CDR3 DNA follows: TGTGCCAGCAGCCGAGGGACTACAGGGGGTTACCAAGAGACCCAGTACTTC.

The V call is TRBV7-8, the J call TRBJ1-1; D might be TRBD1 (5 bases). The CDR3 is 15 residues long. The germline V gene has CDR1 SGHVS and CDR2 FQNEAQ. The ends were cut back, 4 bases at V and 4 bases at J, with 16 bases in the middle. Here the CDR3 DNA reads TGTGCCAGCAGCTCGGTGGGACTCGGGATCACTGAAGCTTTCTTT. It codes for CASSSVGLGITEAFF.

The chain carries TRBV27 and TRBJ2-3, with 9 positions matching TRBD2. The CDR3 length is 14 residues. J gave up 7 bases and V 5 bases, and 7 bases lay outside the gene matches. Germline loops: CDR1 MNHEY, CDR2 SMNVEV (reference sequence). Written as DNA, the CDR3 is TGTGCCAGCAGTCCGGGACTAGCATCCAATACGCAGTATTTT. This codes for CASSPGLASNTQYF.

The rearrangement joins TRBV29-1 to TRBJ2-1; 11 bases match TRBD1. Germline CDR1 reads SQVTM; CDR2 reads ANQGSEA. This CDR3 comprises 15 residues. V lost 3 bases, J lost 2 bases, and 3 bases stayed unmatched. The CDR3 reads CSVEGGQGAYNEQFF. The CDR3 DNA sequence: TGCAGCGTTGAGGGGGGACAGGGGGCCTACAATGAGCAGTTCTTC.

The chain carries TRBV5-1 and TRBJ1-3, with 7 bases lining up with TRBD1. Germline V gene data show CDR1 as SGHRS and CDR2 as YFSETQ. This CDR3 has 16 residues. V was pared by 4 bases and J by 2 bases, with 9 bases of the junction left unmatched. CDR3 nucleotide sequence: TGCGCCAGCAGCAACGGACAGGAGAGAACTGGAAACACCATATATTTT. This gives the protein CASSNGQERTGNTIYF.

This chain connects TRBV16 to TRBJ1-1; no reliable D call. The germline V gene encodes CDR1 KGHSY and CDR2 FQNENV. The length of the CDR3 is 17 residues. Between the trimmed V and J ends, which lost 2 bases and 3 bases, there was a span of 19 bases. The CDR3 sequence is CASSQRSSLGRDTEAFF. The CDR3 DNA is TGTGCCAGCAGCCAAAGGTCTTCGCTCGGGCGGGACACTGAAGCTTTCTTT.

The V gene is TRBV7-8, the J gene TRBJ2-5; TRBD2 is a possible D gene (7 bases). In germline, CDR1 is SGHVS, CDR2 FQNEAQ. The CDR3 loop spans 14 amino acids. V lost 0 bases and J lost 5, with 10 bases in between. CDR3 nucleotide sequence: TGTGCCAGCAGCTTAGCCGGGGGGCGCGAGACCCAGTACTTC. Translation: CASSLAGGRETQYF.

The J gene is TRBJ2-3, the V gene TRBV19, with TRBD2 identical over 7 bases. Germline values: CDR1 LNHDA, CDR2 SQIVND (reference sequence). Trimming at V came to 7 bases and at J to 4 bases, leaving 11 bases not matched to a gene. The CDR3 spans 15 residues. The DNA for the CDR3 is TGTGCCAGTACCGATGGCGGGGGTGGAGCAGATACGCAGTATTTT. It yields the protein CASTDGGGGADTQYF.

The V call is TRBV21-1, the J call TRBJ2-1; the D call of TRBD2 is as the table states it, not checked on the DNA. TRBV21-1 is recorded as a pseudogene. This CDR3 comprises 18 residues. The CDR3 loop is CASTQMTTSGLPFYEQFF. In DNA form, the CDR3 reads TGTGCCAGCACCCAGATGACAACTAGCGGGCTTCCGTTTTATGAGCAGTTCTTC.

The chain couples TRBV4-2 to TRBJ1-6, with TRBD1 as a possible D gene (6 bases). Trimming left V 4 bases short and J 6 bases short, with 16 bases between. Germline CDR1 and CDR2: LGHNA and YNFKEQ. The CDR3 loop spans 16 amino acids. In DNA form, the CDR3 reads TGTGCCAGCAGCCCGAAACAGGGAAGGGGTAATTCACCCCTCCACTTT. Its protein product is CASSPKQGRGNSPLHF.

This chain joins TRBV18 and TRBJ2-1; 8 positions match TRBD2. The V segment lost 3 bases and the J segment 0 bases; nucleotides outside the gene matches: 16. This CDR3 has 20 amino acids. Germline V lookup: CDR1 KGHSH, CDR2 LQKENI. The CDR3 sequence: CASSPRVSSGGSSSYNEQFF. The CDR3 DNA sequence: TGTGCCAGCTCACCGAGGGTTTCGAGCGGGGGTTCCAGCTCCTACAATGAGCAGTTCTTC.

The gene calls are TRBV5-1 and TRBJ2-7, with TRBD1 identical over 7 bases. J lost 6 bases, V lost 4 bases, and 4 bases had no gene match. The germline CDR1 and CDR2 sequences are SGHRS and YFSETQ. The CDR3 is 12 amino acids. The CDR3 spells CASSKTGVEQYF. The DNA for the CDR3 is TGCGCCAGCAGCAAAACAGGGGTCGAGCAGTACTTC.

The chain recombines TRBV21-1 with TRBJ1-5; the DNA was not used to check the table's D call, TRBD1. TRBV21-1 is termed a pseudogene. CDR3 size: 13 residues. DNA for the CDR3: TGTGCCAGCATCAACAGGGGTAGCCAGCCCCAGCATTTT. It encodes CASINRGSQPQHF.

The chain uses TRBV5-1 and TRBJ2-2, with D maybe TRBD1 (6 bases). V lost 0 bases and J lost 1, with 7 bases in between. The CDR3 covers 15 residues. CDR1 and CDR2 from the germline V gene are SGHRS and YFSETQ. The CDR3 coding sequence is TGCGCCAGCAGCTTGGAGACAGGGAACACCGGGGAGCTGTTTTTT. Translation gives CASSLETGNTGELFF.

The chain combines TRBV7-8 with TRBJ1-5; tentatively, D is TRBD1 (5 bases). Trimming removed 5 bases from V and 1 base from J, with 27 bases in between. CDR3 length: 20 residues. The germline V gene encodes CDR1 SGHVS and CDR2 FQNEAQ. The CDR3 region has the DNA TGTGCCAGCAGCGCCAGATCGTCCGGGACCCAAGGAGGGAGCAATCAGCCCCAGCATTTT. As protein: CASSARSSGTQGGSNQPQHF.

This rearrangement joins TRBV6-6 to TRBJ2-1; 11 bases fit TRBD2. J was trimmed by 7 bases and V by 2 bases; bases with no gene match: 4. Germline loops: CDR1 MNHNY, CDR2 SVGAGI (reference sequence). CDR3 length equals 15 residues. In DNA form, the CDR3 reads TGTGCCAGCAGTTACCCCCTAGCGGGAGGAAATGAGCAGTTCTTC. This translates into CASSYPLAGGNEQFF.

This sequence joins TRBV4-1 and TRBJ1-1, with D unresolved. The V gene's germline CDR1 is MGHRA and CDR2 YSYEKL. The CDR3 extends over 17 amino acids. Trimming shortened V by 4 bases and J by 0 bases, and 18 bases separated the two germline ends. The CDR3 nucleotides are TGCGCCAGCAGCCCCCGGGGTGGCAGACTAATGAACACTGAAGCTTTCTTT. This gives the protein CASSPRGGRLMNTEAFF.

The chain combines TRBV15 with TRBJ1-2, with TRBD1 matching 8 bases. CDR1 and CDR2 from the germline V gene are LNHNV and YYDKDF (reference sequence). The CDR3 has 14 amino acids. The junction had 5 bases not matched to a gene; V was cut back by 1 base and J by 7 bases. In DNA form, the CDR3 reads TGTGCCACCAGCAGAGCGACAGGGGCGAGTGGCTACACCTTC. It encodes CATSRATGASGYTF.

The rearrangement uses TRBV6-5 and TRBJ2-7; 10 nucleotides align to TRBD1. Per the germline V gene, CDR1 is MNHEY and CDR2 is SVGAGI. This CDR3 spans 15 amino acids. V shed 8 bases, J shed 1 base, and the junction held 8 bases outside the gene matches. Here the CDR3 DNA reads TGTGCCAGCGCCCAGTCGGGACAGGGGTCCTACGAGCAGTACTTC. Amino acid sequence: CASAQSGQGSYEQYF.

The V and J genes are TRBV4-2 and TRBJ1-6, with D possibly being TRBD1 (6 bases). Germline loops: CDR1 LGHNA, CDR2 YNFKEQ. Trimming shortened V by 0 bases and J by 6 bases, and 12 bases separated the two germline ends. CDR3 size: 16 residues. CDR3 amino acids: CASSQDPQQGNSPLHF. The DNA for the CDR3 is TGTGCCAGCAGCCAAGACCCTCAACAGGGTAATTCACCCCTCCACTTT.

The rearrangement joins TRBV28 to TRBJ2-2, with 9 bases matching TRBD2. CDR1 and CDR2 from the germline V gene are MDHEN and SYDVKM. The CDR3 spans 14 residues. The V and J ends lost 2 bases and 6 bases, in that order; junction bases with no gene match: 1. The CDR3 loop is CASSLRLAAGELFF. The CDR3 coding sequence is TGTGCCAGCAGTTTACGACTAGCGGCCGGGGAGCTGTTTTTT. Complete variable domain (other parts from reference TRBV28 and TRBJ2-2): DVKVTQSSRYLVKRTGEKVFLECVQDMDHENMFWYRQDPGLGLRLIYFSYDVKMKEKGDIPEGYSVSREKKERFSLILESASTNQTSMYLCASSLRLAAGELFFGEGSRLTVL.

The chain carries TRBV27 and TRBJ2-7, with 7 bases identical to TRBD2. Germline V gene lookup returns CDR1 MNHEY and CDR2 SMNVEV (reference sequence). The CDR3 contains 13 residues. V lost 7 bases, J lost 6 bases, and 9 bases stayed unmatched. In DNA, the CDR3 is TGTGCCAGCACCTTCTACCCGGGAGGCGAGCAGTACTTC. This encodes CASTFYPGGEQYF.

The chain couples TRBV7-3 to TRBJ2-5; 7 bases map to TRBD1. Trimming at V came to 2 bases and at J to 3 bases, leaving 0 bases not matched to a gene. Looked up from germline, CDR1 is SGHTA and CDR2 is FQGTGA. The CDR3 is made up of 13 amino acids. The CDR3 coding sequence is TGTGCCAGCAGCTTAGACAGGGAAGAGACCCAGTACTTC. It codes for CASSLDREETQYF.

With respect to this clone: Different DNA sequences within this sample yield the same CDR3. CDR3 residues: CASSSRTANTEAFF. For the CDR3, the DNA is TGCGCCAGCAGCTCACGGACAGCGAACACTGAAGCTTTCTTT. The V call is TRBV5-1, the J call TRBJ1-1; maybe TRBD1 (6 bases). The germline V gene encodes CDR1 SGHRS and CDR2 YFSETQ. Trimming stripped 3 bases from V and 1 base from J, with 10 bases between. This CDR3 comprises 14 residues. The full variable domain, rest sourced from reference TRBV5-1 and TRBJ1-1, is KAGVTQTPRYLIKTRGQQVTLSCSPISGHRSVSWYQQTPGQGLQFLFEYFSETQRNKGNFPGRFSGRQFSNSRSEMNVSTLELGDSALYLCASSSRTANTEAFFGQGTRLTVV.

This chain links TRBV11-2 with TRBJ1-2, with D possibly TRBD1 on 6 matching bases. Per the germline V gene, CDR1 is SGHAT and CDR2 is FQNNGV. V lost 4 bases and J 3 bases, leaving 18 bases between the germline ends. This CDR3 region has 16 residues. Here the CDR3 reads CASSSNRASRHYGYTF. CDR3 nucleotides: TGTGCCAGCAGCTCCAACAGGGCGTCTCGACACTATGGCTACACCTTC.

The chain couples TRBV7-2 to TRBJ2-7, with D perhaps TRBD1 (6 bases). Per germline, CDR1 SGHTA and CDR2 FQGNSA. The CDR3 has 15 residues. Trimming pared 5 bases from V and 3 bases from J, leaving 17 bases between. The CDR3 region has the DNA TGTGCCAGCAGCAAAAGAGGGGGACCCGGCTACGAGCAGTACTTC. Protein sequence: CASSKRGGPGYEQYF. Drawing the rest from reference TRBV7-2 and TRBJ2-7, the complete variable domain is GAGVSQSPSNKVTEKGKDVELRCDPISGHTALYWYRQSLGQGLEFLIYFQGNSAPDKSGLPSDRFSAERTGGSVSTLTIQRTQQEDSAVYLCASSKRGGPGYEQYFGPGTRLTVT.

V and J are TRBV7-3 and TRBJ1-6; D not certain. The CDR3 is 13 residues long. The V gene's germline CDR1 is SGHTA and CDR2 FQGTGA. V dropped 2 bases and J dropped 7 bases, with 6 bases sitting between them. The CDR3 nucleotides read TGTGCCAGCAGCTTAGGCCCAAATTCACCCCTCCACTTT. Its protein product is CASSLGPNSPLHF.